A single sample is the source of the 16 T cell receptor beta chains below, sequenced in a study of T-cell memory formation after mild COVID-19. MiXCR, applied by TCRdb to the 5' RACE reads, yields one record per CDR3 protein. There are some 440,000 distinct CDR3 sequences in the sample; about 23% occur only once, and roughly an eighth lies in the top ten. The sample taken for sequencing was PBMCs or a T cell subset sorted from them (not recorded which). Receptors originate from an adult woman who had mild COVID-19 (a few samples of this study predate the infection). Cell type and time point are not known.

This clonotype has a handful of counts. The V call is TRBV4-1, the J call TRBJ2-7, with TRBD1 matching 10 bases. V was pared by 2 bases and J by 4 bases, with 8 bases of the junction left unmatched. This CDR3 region has 16 residues. The V gene's germline CDR1 is MGHRA and CDR2 YSYEKL. CDR3 nucleotide sequence: TGCGCCAGCAGCCAACTACCGACAGGGGGCTTTTACGAGCAGTACTTC. Protein product: CASSQLPTGGFYEQYF.

V usage is TRBV19 and J usage is TRBJ2-5; perhaps TRBD1 as D (6 bases). The CDR3 consists of 13 residues. The V gene's germline CDR1 is LNHDA and CDR2 SQIVND (reference sequence). With 7 bases removed from V and 4 bases from J, the gap between germline ends came to 13 bases. The CDR3 sequence is CASTRDIGETQYF. In DNA form, the CDR3 reads TGTGCCAGTACGAGGGACATAGGAGAGACCCAGTACTTC. Full variable domain (missing parts from reference TRBV19 and TRBJ2-5): DGGITQSPKYLFRKEGQNVTLSCEQNLNHDAMYWYRQDPGQGLRLIYYSQIVNDFQKGDIAEGYSVSREKKESFPLTVTSAQKNPTAFYLCASTRDIGETQYFGPGTRLLVL.

The chain combines TRBV12-3 or TRBV12-4 with TRBJ2-6, with D perhaps TRBD2 (6 bases). This CDR3 region has 16 residues. V gave up 8 bases and J gave up 0 bases, with 14 bases separating them. The CDR3 is CASAGKRGSGANVLTF. The CDR3 bases are TGTGCCAGCGCGGGAAAAAGGGGCTCTGGGGCCAACGTCCTGACTTTC.

The chain uses TRBV7-7 and TRBJ2-1; 10 bases agree with TRBD2. Germline V gene sequence: CDR1 SSHAT, CDR2 FNYEAQ (reference sequence). The CDR3 runs 16 residues. The CDR3 DNA reads as TGTGCTAGCGCGCGGACTAGCGGAACCTCCTACAATGAGCAGTTCTTC. It encodes CASARTSGTSYNEQFF.

This clonotype was picked up a small number of times. The V and J genes are TRBV29-1 and TRBJ1-1; 7 positions agree with TRBD1. Trimming removed 6 bases from V and 0 bases from J; junction bases left unmatched: 4. CDR1 is SQVTM, CDR2 ANQGSEA, per germline. CDR3 length: 13 residues. This CDR3 is CSVPGTVNTEAFF. As DNA, the CDR3 is TGCAGCGTCCCCGGGACAGTGAACACTGAAGCTTTCTTT.

This clonotype was detected only a few times. V is TRBV12-3 or TRBV12-4 and J is TRBJ2-5, with D uncertain. CDR3 length: 15 amino acids. The V gene lost 2 bases and the J gene lost 5 bases, with 15 bases spanning the gap. CDR3 sequence: CASSLRALNGETQYF. CDR3 bases: TGTGCCAGCAGTTTACGGGCCCTGAACGGCGAGACCCAGTACTTC.

V gene TRBV3-1 combines with J gene TRBJ1-2; D is unclear. CDR1 is LGHDT and CDR2 is YNNKEL in the germline V gene (reference sequence). The V end lost 4 bases, the J end lost 8 bases, and 14 bases lay between the germline ends. The CDR3 contains 13 residues. CDR3 sequence: CASSPRRLGGYTF. The CDR3 DNA reads TGTGCCAGCAGCCCCAGACGATTAGGAGGCTACACCTTC.

This clonotype has a handful of counts. The rearrangement links TRBV10-3 to TRBJ1-3; weak D call: TRBD1 (6 bases). Germline lookup yields CDR1 ENHRY and CDR2 SYGVKD. The CDR3 consists of 20 residues. V lost 7 bases and J 1 base, leaving 29 bases between the germline ends. DNA for the CDR3: TGTGCCATCATGAAACCTCCGGGACACATAGGTATCGGGTCTGGAAACACCATATATTTT. This translates into CAIMKPPGHIGIGSGNTIYF.

The V gene is TRBV20-1, the J gene TRBJ1-3; no clear D gene. Trimming took 4 bases from V and 0 from J, leaving 10 bases between them. There are 14 residues in the CDR3. Germline V gene sequence: CDR1 DFQATT, CDR2 SNEGSKA (reference sequence). The CDR3 loop is CSAINSRSGNTIYF. For the CDR3, the DNA is TGCAGTGCTATAAACTCACGCTCTGGAAACACCATATATTTT.

The chain uses TRBV5-1 and TRBJ1-1, with TRBD1 matching 8 bases. Germline V gives CDR1 SGHRS, CDR2 YFSETQ. This CDR3 comprises 16 residues. V lost 0 bases and J lost 4; bases outside the gene matches: 8. The CDR3 loop is CASSLEDAGGFTEAFF. CDR3 sequence (DNA): TGCGCCAGCAGCTTGGAGGACGCAGGGGGCTTCACTGAAGCTTTCTTT.

About this clonotype: This may be a read error: a much more frequent sequence differs by one nucleotide. V and J are TRBV20-1 and TRBJ1-1, with D hard to call. Germline assignment: CDR1 DFQATT and CDR2 SNEGSKA (reference sequence). The CDR3 has 13 residues. V lost 0 bases and J 3 bases, leaving 8 bases between the germline ends. The CDR3 coding sequence is TGCAGTGCTAGAGATGGGTGGGACACTGAAGCTTTCTTT. Translated, it gives CSARDGWDTEAFF.

This clonotype is a singleton in its sample. The chain carries TRBV12-3 or TRBV12-4 and TRBJ1-2; D unresolved. V shed 0 bases and J shed 10 bases, with 6 bases lying between them. CDR3 size: 11 residues. The DNA of the CDR3 is TGTGCCAGCAGTTTAGCTGGCGTCTACACCTTC. Amino acid sequence: CASSLAGVYTF.

The rearrangement joins TRBV2 to TRBJ2-1; tentative D call: TRBD2 (6 bases). CDR1 and CDR2 from the germline V gene are SNHLY and FYNNEI. The CDR3 has 15 amino acids. V lost 4 bases, J lost 2 bases, and 12 bases lay in between. CDR3 region: CASSARGRPYNEQFF. As DNA, the CDR3 is TGTGCCAGCAGTGCCCGGGGGAGGCCCTACAATGAGCAGTTCTTC.

This sequence joins TRBV24-1 and TRBJ2-6; 8 nucleotides line up with TRBD2. Germline V lookup: CDR1 KGHDR, CDR2 SFDVKD. V gave up 4 bases and J gave up 4 bases; unmatched junction bases: 14. This CDR3 has 19 amino acids. The CDR3 sequence: CATSDSKGSGGPGANVLTF. CDR3 coding DNA: TGTGCCACCAGTGACTCGAAGGGCAGCGGGGGCCCGGGGGCCAACGTCCTGACTTTC.

The chain employs TRBV20-1 and TRBJ2-7; TRBD2 agrees at 12 bases. CDR3 length: 14 residues. CDR1 is DFQATT, CDR2 SNEGSKA, per germline (reference sequence). Trimming removed 5 bases from V and 6 bases from J; junction bases left unmatched: 8. The CDR3 DNA is TGCAGTGCTCTGGGGGGACTAGCGGGTTTCGAGCAGTACTTC. Its protein is CSALGGLAGFEQYF.

Only a few counts were recorded for this clonotype. V gene TRBV6-2 or TRBV6-3 combines with J gene TRBJ2-1; D is undetermined. This CDR3 has 13 residues. Germline CDR1 and CDR2: MNHEY and SVGEGT. V was shortened by 3 bases and J by 5 bases, with 8 bases between the two germline ends. Here the CDR3 reads CASSYQDHNEQFF. CDR3 DNA sequence: TGTGCCAGCAGTTATCAGGACCACAATGAGCAGTTCTTC.